This TCR beta chain was sequenced in a study of tumor-infiltrating lymphocytes in primary liver carcinoma. Study at large: The patient population consisted of men and women between 30 and 69 years of age.

A primer in the constant region served to generate TCR beta cDNA from about 480 ng of total RNA. ARM-PCR was slightly modified, and three nested multiplex PCR rounds with it gave rise to the TCR beta libraries. Amplification in the first two PCR rounds was performed using TRBV1-TRBV30 forward primers and a C-beta reverse primer for around 10 cycles each. TCRdb reprocessed the multiplex PCR reads via MiXCR and lists one record per CDR3 protein. Of 150,000 to 200,000 distinct CDR3 sequences in the sample, about 85% were seen once. This clonotype was observed once. This is likely a read error, given that the CDR3 carries no conserved phenylalanine or tryptophan at its end. Germline V lookup: CDR1 MNHEY, CDR2 SVGEGT. This CDR3 is built from 14 residues. Without any cell sorting, about 19-31 mg of bulk tissue yielded co-extracted RNA and DNA.

V gene TRBV6-2 or TRBV6-3 combines with J gene TRBJ1-5; weak D call: TRBD1 (6 bases). Sample: tumor tissue from primary liver carcinoma. This receptor was taken from a man aged 35-49 years with primary liver carcinoma and hepatitis B virus infection. CDR3 coding DNA: TGTGCCAGCAGCCTCGACAGGAGAAATCAGACCCAGCATTCT. This encodes CASSLDRRNQTQHS.